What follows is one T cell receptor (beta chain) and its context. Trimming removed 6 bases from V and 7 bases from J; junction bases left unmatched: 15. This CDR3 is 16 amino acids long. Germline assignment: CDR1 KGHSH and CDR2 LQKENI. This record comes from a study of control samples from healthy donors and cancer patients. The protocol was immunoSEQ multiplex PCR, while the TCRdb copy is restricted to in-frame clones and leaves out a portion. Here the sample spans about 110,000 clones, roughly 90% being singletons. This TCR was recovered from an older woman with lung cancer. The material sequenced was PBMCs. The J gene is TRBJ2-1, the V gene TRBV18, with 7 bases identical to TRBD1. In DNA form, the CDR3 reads TGTGCCAGCTCTACCCTGGTAGGTGACAGGGCAAATGAGCAGTTCTTC. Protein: CASSTLVGDRANEQFF.